These 9 T cell receptor beta chains were all obtained from the same sample, sequenced in a study of Ad26.COV2.S vaccination and SARS-CoV-2 variants (dated by TCRdb to the early 2020s). The sample's treatment or condition label is to be understood as: about 20 received Ad26.COV2.S at low or high dose, single or two shots; roughly five received placebo; per-sample allocation not given. For vaccine and placebo recipients, repertoires were sequenced using samples collected on day 63 after the first injection. The protocol used for the library was the immunoSEQ multiplex PCR assay. TCRdb mirrors the immuneACCESS table, restricted to in-frame sequences. Some clones are absent from its copies; in checked studies, under half trace to an unresolved V gene, and the reason for the others is unknown. The sample includes approximately 450,000 clones, with about nine tenths observed a single time. The ten largest clones capture about 12% of the sample.

The source was peripheral blood, collected in a trial of Ad26.COV2.S vaccine versus placebo. The receptor source for this set is a person aged 18-65 years who received the Ad26.COV2.S COVID-19 vaccine or a placebo.

This chain uses TRBV3-1 (or the pseudogene TRBV3-2) with TRBJ2-7; 9 bases map to TRBD1. The V and J ends lost 6 bases and 5 bases, in that order; junction bases with no gene match: 5. This CDR3 contains 13 residues. Germline CDR1 reads LGHDT; CDR2 reads YNNKEL (reference sequence). CDR3 DNA sequence: TGTGCCAGCAGAGGGACAGGGCACCACGAGCAGTACTTC. Residues: CASRGTGHHEQYF.

Note on this clone: This clone may be a read error of a much larger clone one base away. The same CDR3 also results from other DNA sequences found in this sample. The chain has TRBV6-2 or TRBV6-3 and TRBJ1-2, with D unresolved. This CDR3 comprises 11 residues. Between the trimmed V and J ends, which lost 2 bases and 5 bases, there was a span of 3 bases. Germline V CDR1 and CDR2: MNHEY, SVGEGT. CDR3 sequence (DNA): TGTGCCAGCAGTTACAGATATGGCTACACCTTC. Amino acids: CASSYRYGYTF.

V usage is TRBV20-1 and J usage is TRBJ2-2; D remains unclear. With 4 bases removed from V and 7 bases from J, the gap between germline ends came to 7 bases. The CDR3 has 11 amino acids. Germline-derived CDR1 and CDR2 are DFQATT and SNEGSKA (reference sequence). CDR3: CSAKWGGELFF. CDR3 nucleotide sequence: TGCAGTGCTAAGTGGGGCGGGGAGCTGTTTTTT.

The chain combines TRBV10-3 with TRBJ2-2; perhaps TRBD1 as D (6 bases). Trimming cost V 3 bases and J 3 bases, with 17 bases left between them. Germline V gives CDR1 ENHRY, CDR2 SYGVKD. The CDR3 totals 17 residues. The DNA for the CDR3 is TGTGCCATCAGTGATTTGTCCGGGACAATCTACACCGGGGAGCTGTTTTTT. This gives the protein CAISDLSGTIYTGELFF.

This clone was found once. The chain has TRBV29-1 and TRBJ2-7; a weak D match, TRBD2 (6 bases). There are 12 residues in the CDR3. V was trimmed by 7 bases and J by 2 bases, leaving 12 bases between them. Germline V CDR1 and CDR2: SQVTM, ANQGSEA. CDR3 DNA sequence: TGCAGCGCCGGGACTGTCACCTACGAGCAGTACTTC. This codes for CSAGTVTYEQYF.

This clone appeared a few times. The genes are TRBV5-8 and TRBJ2-7, with 8 bases matching TRBD1. The CDR3 is 20 amino acids. Germline CDR1 and CDR2: SGHTS and YDEGEE. Germline trimming cut 4 bases from V and 4 bases from J; bases unmatched to any gene: 25. The CDR3 reads CASSNLAAVSPLDRGYEQYF. In DNA form, the CDR3 reads TGTGCCAGCAGCAACCTCGCGGCTGTGTCTCCCCTAGACAGGGGTTACGAGCAGTACTTC.

This clone occurred a few times. The J gene is TRBJ2-7, the V gene TRBV6-2 or TRBV6-3, with a tentative D call TRBD1 (5 bases). V gave up 5 bases and J gave up 6 bases, with 8 bases separating them. The CDR3 has 11 residues. In germline, CDR1 is MNHEY, CDR2 SVGEGT. CDR3 sequence reads: CASSQGGEQYF. Written as DNA, the CDR3 is TGTGCCAGCAGTCAGGGTGGCGAGCAGTACTTC.

The V and J genes are TRBV19 and TRBJ1-1, with D hard to call. This CDR3 has 15 amino acids. Germline V CDR1 and CDR2: LNHDA, SQIVND (reference sequence). Between the trimmed V and J ends, which lost 2 bases and 2 bases, there was a span of 12 bases. The CDR3 DNA is TGTGCCAGTAGTATAAGGTTTTCGGGAAACACTGAAGCTTTCTTT. This codes for CASSIRFSGNTEAFF.

V gene TRBV6-4 combines with J gene TRBJ1-6; the D gene is possibly TRBD1 (6 bases). Germline-derived CDR1 and CDR2 are MRHNA and SNTAGT. The V gene lost 2 bases and the J gene lost 15 bases, with 8 bases spanning the gap. There are 11 residues in the CDR3. Here the CDR3 reads CASSDGGLLHF. CDR3 sequence (DNA): TGTGCCAGCAGTGACGGGGGCCTCCTCCACTTT.